This entry lists 18 T cell receptor beta chains sequenced from one sample in a study of cytomegalovirus exposure and HLA in healthy donors. PCR involved 60 Vbeta and 13 Jbeta primers. Sequenced by immunoSEQ multiplex PCR; TCRdb stores in-frame clones only, minus some. The data show roughly 100,000 clones, around 81% seen once. Sequenced: PBMCs. The receptor set was obtained from a man aged 40-50 years in good health and CMV-seropositive.

This clone was observed a handful of times. The gene calls are TRBV29-1 and TRBJ2-5; 8 bases align to TRBD2. CDR3 length: 15 amino acids. V was pared by 7 bases and J by 0 bases, with 10 bases of the junction left unmatched. The V gene's germline CDR1 is SQVTM and CDR2 ANQGSEA. The DNA of the CDR3 is TGCAGCGCCCAGCGGCGGGGGGCGTACCAAGAGACCCAGTACTTC. This translates into CSAQRRGAYQETQYF.

The V and J genes are TRBV30 and TRBJ1-1, with D perhaps matching TRBD1 (5 bases). The CDR3 is 14 amino acids. The germline V and J ends were trimmed by 4 bases and 0 bases, with 12 bases remaining between them. The germline gives CDR1 GTSNPN, CDR2 SVGIG (reference sequence). The CDR3 DNA reads as TGTGCCTGGAACAGACAGTATATGAACACTGAAGCTTTCTTT. It specifies CAWNRQYMNTEAFF.

The chain has TRBV5-1 and TRBJ1-1; tentatively, D is TRBD1 (6 bases). V was clipped by 0 bases and J by 2 bases, with 8 bases between them. The CDR3 runs to 14 residues. CDR1 and CDR2 from the germline V gene are SGHRS and YFSETQ. CDR3 sequence: CASSLAGDNTEAFF. The CDR3 DNA follows: TGCGCCAGCAGCTTGGCAGGGGACAACACTGAAGCTTTCTTT.

Regarding this clone: The junction and the germline gene differ at one end; a read error may be behind it. The chain carries TRBV19 and TRBJ1-5; a weak D match, TRBD1 (6 bases). CDR3 length: 15 amino acids. Germline V gene lookup returns CDR1 LNHDA and CDR2 SQIVND (reference sequence). The CDR3 bases are TGTGCCAATAGTTTCCGGACAGATTGGGGTCAGCCCCAGCATTTT. Translation gives CANSFRTDWGQPQHF. Together with reference TRBV19 and TRBJ1-5, the CDR3 gives the full variable domain: DGGITQSPKYLFRKEGQNVTLSCEQNLNHDAMYWYRQDPGQGLRLIYYSQIVNDFQKGDIAEGYSVSREKKESFPLTVTSAQKNPTAFYLCANSFRTDWGQPQHFGDGTRLSIL.

The CDR3: CASSPWTGTLNTEAFF. DNA for the CDR3: TGTGCCAGCAGCCCCTGGACAGGGACTTTGAACACTGAAGCTTTCTTT. The chain has TRBV5-8 and TRBJ1-1, with TRBD1 matching 8 bases. J gave up 0 bases and V 4 bases, and 8 bases lay outside the gene matches. CDR3 length equals 16 residues. Germline V gives CDR1 SGHTS, CDR2 YDEGEE.

J is TRBJ2-2 and V is TRBV20-1, with D tentatively TRBD2 (5 bases). The CDR3 covers 11 residues. CDR1 DFQATT and CDR2 SNEGSKA come from the germline V gene (reference sequence). With 5 bases removed from V and 6 bases from J, the gap between germline ends came to 7 bases. The CDR3 DNA is TGCAGTGCTTCTAGCCCCGGGGAGCTGTTTTTT. It translates to CSASSPGELFF.

This chain uses TRBV4-2 with TRBJ1-5, with D hard to call. Germline CDR1 is LGHNA and CDR2 is YNFKEQ. This CDR3 is built from 15 residues. V was pared by 0 bases and J by 0 bases, with 6 bases between. CDR3 in amino acids: CASSQEAGSNQPQHF. The CDR3 DNA follows: TGTGCCAGCAGCCAAGAGGCAGGTAGCAATCAGCCCCAGCATTTT.

This chain joins TRBV2 and TRBJ2-1, with D uncertain. The CDR3 has 12 residues. Trimming stripped 3 bases from V and 9 bases from J, with 9 bases between. The germline V gene encodes CDR1 SNHLY and CDR2 FYNNEI. CDR3 protein: CASSDTPFEQFF. In DNA, the CDR3 is TGTGCCAGCAGTGACACTCCGTTTGAGCAGTTCTTC. Supplemented by reference TRBV2 and TRBJ2-1, the full variable domain reads EPEVTQTPSHQVTQMGQEVILRCVPISNHLYFYWYRQILGQKVEFLVSFYNNEISEKSEIFDDQFSVERPDGSNFTLKIRSTKLEDSAMYFCASSDTPFEQFFGPGTRLTVL.

This clone was counted once. The chain employs TRBV11-3 and TRBJ1-1; maybe TRBD1 (5 bases). The CDR3 has 14 amino acids. Germline CDR1 is SGHNT and CDR2 is YENEEA. Trimming cost V 2 bases and J 5 bases, with 12 bases left between them. In DNA form, the CDR3 reads TGTGCCAGCAGCTTAAAAGGGGTCGGTACTGAAGCTTTCTTT. Protein: CASSLKGVGTEAFF.

This rearrangement joins TRBV11-2 to TRBJ1-2; D ambiguous. V was shortened by 1 base and J by 1 base, with 4 bases between the two germline ends. Germline assignment: CDR1 SGHAT and CDR2 FQNNGV. The CDR3 covers 13 residues. The CDR3 DNA reads as TGTGCCAGCAGCTTAGGGCATAACTATGGCTACACCTTC. The encoded protein is CASSLGHNYGYTF.

J is TRBJ2-1 and V is TRBV11-2, with 9 positions matching TRBD2. The CDR3 contains 17 residues. V trimming: 5 bases; J trimming: 8 bases; junction bases outside the gene matches: 16. In germline, CDR1 is SGHAT, CDR2 FQNNGV. The CDR3 DNA reads TGTGCCAGCAGCAAAATCGGAGCGGGAGGACGTAGAGATGAGCAGTTCTTC. Translation: CASSKIGAGGRRDEQFF.

The chain combines TRBV15 with TRBJ2-7; 7 bases are shared with TRBD1. The CDR3 extends over 14 amino acids. The V and J ends lost 2 bases and 4 bases, in that order; junction bases with no gene match: 5. Germline V lookup: CDR1 LNHNV, CDR2 YYDKDF (reference sequence). CDR3 nucleotide sequence: TGTGCCACCAGCAGAACAGGGGTGGGGTACGAGCAGTACTTC. Protein product: CATSRTGVGYEQYF.

This clone appeared a few times. The gene calls are TRBV5-1 and TRBJ2-3, with 11 positions matching TRBD2. V lost 2 bases to trimming and J lost 1 base; unmatched junction nucleotides: 3. Germline V gives CDR1 SGHRS, CDR2 YFSETQ. This CDR3 has 16 residues. CDR3 in amino acids: CASSFSGGAGTDTQYF. CDR3 DNA sequence: TGCGCCAGCAGCTTTAGCGGGGGGGCTGGCACAGATACGCAGTATTTT.

The gene calls are TRBV5-5 and TRBJ2-5; D might be TRBD2 (6 bases). Germline CDR1 is SGHKS and CDR2 is YYEKEE (reference sequence). The V and J ends lost 6 bases and 3 bases respectively, with 12 bases between them. The CDR3 spans 13 residues. DNA of the CDR3: TGTGCCAGCACCCGGGGGAGAGAAGAGACCCAGTACTTC. As protein: CASTRGREETQYF.

This sequence joins TRBV15 and TRBJ2-5; maybe TRBD2 (6 bases). V lost 0 bases and J 3 bases, leaving 11 bases between the germline ends. In germline, CDR1 is LNHNV, CDR2 YYDKDF (reference sequence). This CDR3 has 15 amino acids. CDR3 nucleotide sequence: TGTGCCACCAGCAGAGATGGGGGGAAGGAAGAGACCCAGTACTTC. The encoded protein is CATSRDGGKEETQYF.

This CDR3 is CASSLGGQGAWGTEAFF. The CDR3 DNA reads as TGCGCCAGCAGCTTGGGGGGACAGGGGGCATGGGGCACTGAAGCTTTCTTT. The rearrangement uses TRBV5-1 and TRBJ1-1, with 12 bases identical to TRBD1. Germline V CDR1 and CDR2: SGHRS, YFSETQ. V was clipped by 0 bases and J by 4 bases; unmatched bases: 7. This CDR3 is built from 17 residues.

The rearrangement uses TRBV19 and TRBJ1-1, with no clear D. Trimming took off 6 bases at V and 4 bases at J, with 12 bases between the two ends. CDR3 length: 13 residues. CDR1 and CDR2 (germline): LNHDA, SQIVND (reference sequence). The CDR3 nucleotides read TGTGCCAGTAGCCCGGTTTCAAGCACTGAAGCTTTCTTT. Amino acids: CASSPVSSTEAFF.

The V call is TRBV27, the J call TRBJ2-7; 10 nucleotides align to TRBD1. Unmatched junction bases numbered 6, after V lost 6 bases and J lost 1 base. The CDR3 sequence is 15 residues long. Germline CDR1 MNHEY, CDR2 SMNVEV (reference sequence). In nucleotides, the CDR3 is TGTGCCAGCAGCCGGGACAGGGGTAGTTCCTACGAGCAGTACTTC. Its protein product is CASSRDRGSSYEQYF.